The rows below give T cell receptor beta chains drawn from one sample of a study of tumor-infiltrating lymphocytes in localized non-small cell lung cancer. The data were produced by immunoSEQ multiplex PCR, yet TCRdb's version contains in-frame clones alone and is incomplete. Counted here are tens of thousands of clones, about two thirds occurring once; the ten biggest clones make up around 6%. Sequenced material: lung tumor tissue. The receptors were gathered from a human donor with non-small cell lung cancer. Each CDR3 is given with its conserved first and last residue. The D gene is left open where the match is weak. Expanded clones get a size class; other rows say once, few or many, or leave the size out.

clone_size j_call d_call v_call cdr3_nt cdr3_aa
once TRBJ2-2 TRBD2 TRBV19 TGTGCCAGTAGTATAGCTAGCGGGAACACCGGGGAGCTGTTTTTT CASSIASGNTGELFF
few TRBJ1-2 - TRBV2 TGTGCCAGCAGTGAAGAGGGGAACTATGGCTACACCTTC CASSEEGNYGYTF
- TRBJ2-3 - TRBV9 TGTGCCAGCAGCGACCTCTCGACCCTCCTAGATACGCAGTATTTT CASSDLSTLLDTQYF
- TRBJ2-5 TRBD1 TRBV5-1 TGCGCCAGCAGCTTGGAAGGACAGGGGGTGGGCGGGACCCAGTACTTC CASSLEGQGVGGTQYF
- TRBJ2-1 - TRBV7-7 TGTGCCAGCAGCTTAGGTACGGGCAATTACAATGAGCAGTTCTTC CASSLGTGNYNEQFF
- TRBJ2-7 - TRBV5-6 TGTGCCAGCAGCTTGAACCAACTCCTAGGCGAGCAGTACTTC CASSLNQLLGEQYF
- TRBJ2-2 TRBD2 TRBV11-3 TGTGCCAGCACCGGAGAGGTAGCGGGGGGCACCGGGGAGCTGTTTTTT CASTGEVAGGTGELFF
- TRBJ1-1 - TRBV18 TGTGCCAGCTCCGAGACAGTCGGGTTTGGAACTGAAGCTTTCTTT CASSETVGFGTEAFF
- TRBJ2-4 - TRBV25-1 TGTGCCAGCAGTGAGGCCAGGGGGGAATCCAAAAACATTCAGTACTTC CASSEARGESKNIQYF
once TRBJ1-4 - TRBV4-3 TGCGCCAGCAGCCAAGATACACCCAACCAGGGTGAAAAACTGTTTTTT CASSQDTPNQGEKLFF
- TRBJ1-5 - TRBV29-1 TGCAGCGCGGGTCAGGCAAAGAATCAGCCCCAGCATTTT CSAGQAKNQPQHF
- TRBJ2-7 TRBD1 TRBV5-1 TGCGCCAGCAGCACCGGACAGGGGTTCTCCTTCTCCTACGAGCAGTACTTC CASSTGQGFSFSYEQYF
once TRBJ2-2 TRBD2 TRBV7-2 TGTGCCAGCAGCTTAGGATTTGCGGGGGTAACCGGGGAGCTGTTTTTT CASSLGFAGVTGELFF
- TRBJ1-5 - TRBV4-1 TGCGCCAGCAGCCAGACCGGGACAAGCAATCAGCCCCAGCATTTT CASSQTGTSNQPQHF
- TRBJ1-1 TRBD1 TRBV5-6 TGTGCCAGCAGCTCTGGGACAGCCGGTCTAAAAGCTTTCTTT CASSSGTAGLKAFF
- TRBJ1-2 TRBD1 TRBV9 TGTGCCAGCAGCTTAGAGGGGGCCCCCTCTAACTATGGCTACACCTTC CASSLEGAPSNYGYTF
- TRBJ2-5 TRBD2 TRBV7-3 TGTGCCAGCAGCGCGGGGGGCCTCGGGGAGACCCAGTACTTC CASSAGGLGETQYF
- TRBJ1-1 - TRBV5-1 TGCGCCAGCAGCTTGGAGGGAGGAGGGGTCACTGAAGCTTTCTTT CASSLEGGGVTEAFF
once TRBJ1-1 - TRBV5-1 TGCGCCAGCAGCTTGCAGGGGACAATGAACACTGAAGCTTTCTTT CASSLQGTMNTEAFF
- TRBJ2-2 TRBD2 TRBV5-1 TGCGCCAGCACCCGCGGGGGGACGAACACCGGGGAGCTGTTTTTT CASTRGGTNTGELFF
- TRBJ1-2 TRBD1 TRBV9 TGTGCCAGCAGCGTAGTTGGGACAGGAGTAGGTGGCTACACCTTC CASSVVGTGVGGYTF
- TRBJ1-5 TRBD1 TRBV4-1 TGCGCCAGCAGCCAATCGGTGGACAGGGTGGGGCAGCCCCAGCATTTT CASSQSVDRVGQPQHF
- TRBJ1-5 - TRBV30 TGTGCCTGGAGTGCAGGGCAGGCTAGTCGGCCCCAGCATTTT CAWSAGQASRPQHF
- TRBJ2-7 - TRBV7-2 TGTGCCAGCAGCGAGGACTGGACCTCGGAGCAGTACTTC CASSEDWTSEQYF
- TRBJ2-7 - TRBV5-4 TGTGCCAGCAGCCCAGACGTGAACTACGAGCAGTACTTC CASSPDVNYEQYF
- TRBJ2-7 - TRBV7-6 TGTGCCAGCAGCTTAGGAGGGGAAGACCGACCCTCCTACGAGCAGTACTTC CASSLGGEDRPSYEQYF
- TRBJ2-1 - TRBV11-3 TGTGCCAGCAGCTTAGGTGCCTTCGGGGAGCAGTTCTTC CASSLGAFGEQFF
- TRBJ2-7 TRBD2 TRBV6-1 TGTGCCACCAGCCTAGCGGGGTGTATCGAGCAGTACTTC CATSLAGCIEQYF
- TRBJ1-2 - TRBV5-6 TGTGCCAGCATCCAGATAGGCAGGATCTATGGCTACACCTTC CASIQIGRIYGYTF
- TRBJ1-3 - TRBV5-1 TGCGCCAGCAGCTTCGGGGCCAGCACCTCTGGAAACACCATATATTTT CASSFGASTSGNTIYF
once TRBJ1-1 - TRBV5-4 TGTGCCAGCAGCCCGGAAGGGAACACTGAAGCTTTCTTT CASSPEGNTEAFF
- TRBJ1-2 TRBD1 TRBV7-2 TGTGCCAGCAGCTTAGAGGTGACAGGGGGCTATGGCTACACCTTC CASSLEVTGGYGYTF
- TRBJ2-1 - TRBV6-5 TGTGCCACAGAGGGTGGGGAGAATGAGCAGTTCTTC CATEGGENEQFF
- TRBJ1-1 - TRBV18 TGTGCCAGCTCACAAACGAGGGAGAGTGAAGCTTTCTTT CASSQTRESEAFF
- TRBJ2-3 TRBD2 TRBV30 TGTGCCTGGCGGGGGGGCAAGCTAGAAGATACGCAGTATTTT CAWRGGKLEDTQYF